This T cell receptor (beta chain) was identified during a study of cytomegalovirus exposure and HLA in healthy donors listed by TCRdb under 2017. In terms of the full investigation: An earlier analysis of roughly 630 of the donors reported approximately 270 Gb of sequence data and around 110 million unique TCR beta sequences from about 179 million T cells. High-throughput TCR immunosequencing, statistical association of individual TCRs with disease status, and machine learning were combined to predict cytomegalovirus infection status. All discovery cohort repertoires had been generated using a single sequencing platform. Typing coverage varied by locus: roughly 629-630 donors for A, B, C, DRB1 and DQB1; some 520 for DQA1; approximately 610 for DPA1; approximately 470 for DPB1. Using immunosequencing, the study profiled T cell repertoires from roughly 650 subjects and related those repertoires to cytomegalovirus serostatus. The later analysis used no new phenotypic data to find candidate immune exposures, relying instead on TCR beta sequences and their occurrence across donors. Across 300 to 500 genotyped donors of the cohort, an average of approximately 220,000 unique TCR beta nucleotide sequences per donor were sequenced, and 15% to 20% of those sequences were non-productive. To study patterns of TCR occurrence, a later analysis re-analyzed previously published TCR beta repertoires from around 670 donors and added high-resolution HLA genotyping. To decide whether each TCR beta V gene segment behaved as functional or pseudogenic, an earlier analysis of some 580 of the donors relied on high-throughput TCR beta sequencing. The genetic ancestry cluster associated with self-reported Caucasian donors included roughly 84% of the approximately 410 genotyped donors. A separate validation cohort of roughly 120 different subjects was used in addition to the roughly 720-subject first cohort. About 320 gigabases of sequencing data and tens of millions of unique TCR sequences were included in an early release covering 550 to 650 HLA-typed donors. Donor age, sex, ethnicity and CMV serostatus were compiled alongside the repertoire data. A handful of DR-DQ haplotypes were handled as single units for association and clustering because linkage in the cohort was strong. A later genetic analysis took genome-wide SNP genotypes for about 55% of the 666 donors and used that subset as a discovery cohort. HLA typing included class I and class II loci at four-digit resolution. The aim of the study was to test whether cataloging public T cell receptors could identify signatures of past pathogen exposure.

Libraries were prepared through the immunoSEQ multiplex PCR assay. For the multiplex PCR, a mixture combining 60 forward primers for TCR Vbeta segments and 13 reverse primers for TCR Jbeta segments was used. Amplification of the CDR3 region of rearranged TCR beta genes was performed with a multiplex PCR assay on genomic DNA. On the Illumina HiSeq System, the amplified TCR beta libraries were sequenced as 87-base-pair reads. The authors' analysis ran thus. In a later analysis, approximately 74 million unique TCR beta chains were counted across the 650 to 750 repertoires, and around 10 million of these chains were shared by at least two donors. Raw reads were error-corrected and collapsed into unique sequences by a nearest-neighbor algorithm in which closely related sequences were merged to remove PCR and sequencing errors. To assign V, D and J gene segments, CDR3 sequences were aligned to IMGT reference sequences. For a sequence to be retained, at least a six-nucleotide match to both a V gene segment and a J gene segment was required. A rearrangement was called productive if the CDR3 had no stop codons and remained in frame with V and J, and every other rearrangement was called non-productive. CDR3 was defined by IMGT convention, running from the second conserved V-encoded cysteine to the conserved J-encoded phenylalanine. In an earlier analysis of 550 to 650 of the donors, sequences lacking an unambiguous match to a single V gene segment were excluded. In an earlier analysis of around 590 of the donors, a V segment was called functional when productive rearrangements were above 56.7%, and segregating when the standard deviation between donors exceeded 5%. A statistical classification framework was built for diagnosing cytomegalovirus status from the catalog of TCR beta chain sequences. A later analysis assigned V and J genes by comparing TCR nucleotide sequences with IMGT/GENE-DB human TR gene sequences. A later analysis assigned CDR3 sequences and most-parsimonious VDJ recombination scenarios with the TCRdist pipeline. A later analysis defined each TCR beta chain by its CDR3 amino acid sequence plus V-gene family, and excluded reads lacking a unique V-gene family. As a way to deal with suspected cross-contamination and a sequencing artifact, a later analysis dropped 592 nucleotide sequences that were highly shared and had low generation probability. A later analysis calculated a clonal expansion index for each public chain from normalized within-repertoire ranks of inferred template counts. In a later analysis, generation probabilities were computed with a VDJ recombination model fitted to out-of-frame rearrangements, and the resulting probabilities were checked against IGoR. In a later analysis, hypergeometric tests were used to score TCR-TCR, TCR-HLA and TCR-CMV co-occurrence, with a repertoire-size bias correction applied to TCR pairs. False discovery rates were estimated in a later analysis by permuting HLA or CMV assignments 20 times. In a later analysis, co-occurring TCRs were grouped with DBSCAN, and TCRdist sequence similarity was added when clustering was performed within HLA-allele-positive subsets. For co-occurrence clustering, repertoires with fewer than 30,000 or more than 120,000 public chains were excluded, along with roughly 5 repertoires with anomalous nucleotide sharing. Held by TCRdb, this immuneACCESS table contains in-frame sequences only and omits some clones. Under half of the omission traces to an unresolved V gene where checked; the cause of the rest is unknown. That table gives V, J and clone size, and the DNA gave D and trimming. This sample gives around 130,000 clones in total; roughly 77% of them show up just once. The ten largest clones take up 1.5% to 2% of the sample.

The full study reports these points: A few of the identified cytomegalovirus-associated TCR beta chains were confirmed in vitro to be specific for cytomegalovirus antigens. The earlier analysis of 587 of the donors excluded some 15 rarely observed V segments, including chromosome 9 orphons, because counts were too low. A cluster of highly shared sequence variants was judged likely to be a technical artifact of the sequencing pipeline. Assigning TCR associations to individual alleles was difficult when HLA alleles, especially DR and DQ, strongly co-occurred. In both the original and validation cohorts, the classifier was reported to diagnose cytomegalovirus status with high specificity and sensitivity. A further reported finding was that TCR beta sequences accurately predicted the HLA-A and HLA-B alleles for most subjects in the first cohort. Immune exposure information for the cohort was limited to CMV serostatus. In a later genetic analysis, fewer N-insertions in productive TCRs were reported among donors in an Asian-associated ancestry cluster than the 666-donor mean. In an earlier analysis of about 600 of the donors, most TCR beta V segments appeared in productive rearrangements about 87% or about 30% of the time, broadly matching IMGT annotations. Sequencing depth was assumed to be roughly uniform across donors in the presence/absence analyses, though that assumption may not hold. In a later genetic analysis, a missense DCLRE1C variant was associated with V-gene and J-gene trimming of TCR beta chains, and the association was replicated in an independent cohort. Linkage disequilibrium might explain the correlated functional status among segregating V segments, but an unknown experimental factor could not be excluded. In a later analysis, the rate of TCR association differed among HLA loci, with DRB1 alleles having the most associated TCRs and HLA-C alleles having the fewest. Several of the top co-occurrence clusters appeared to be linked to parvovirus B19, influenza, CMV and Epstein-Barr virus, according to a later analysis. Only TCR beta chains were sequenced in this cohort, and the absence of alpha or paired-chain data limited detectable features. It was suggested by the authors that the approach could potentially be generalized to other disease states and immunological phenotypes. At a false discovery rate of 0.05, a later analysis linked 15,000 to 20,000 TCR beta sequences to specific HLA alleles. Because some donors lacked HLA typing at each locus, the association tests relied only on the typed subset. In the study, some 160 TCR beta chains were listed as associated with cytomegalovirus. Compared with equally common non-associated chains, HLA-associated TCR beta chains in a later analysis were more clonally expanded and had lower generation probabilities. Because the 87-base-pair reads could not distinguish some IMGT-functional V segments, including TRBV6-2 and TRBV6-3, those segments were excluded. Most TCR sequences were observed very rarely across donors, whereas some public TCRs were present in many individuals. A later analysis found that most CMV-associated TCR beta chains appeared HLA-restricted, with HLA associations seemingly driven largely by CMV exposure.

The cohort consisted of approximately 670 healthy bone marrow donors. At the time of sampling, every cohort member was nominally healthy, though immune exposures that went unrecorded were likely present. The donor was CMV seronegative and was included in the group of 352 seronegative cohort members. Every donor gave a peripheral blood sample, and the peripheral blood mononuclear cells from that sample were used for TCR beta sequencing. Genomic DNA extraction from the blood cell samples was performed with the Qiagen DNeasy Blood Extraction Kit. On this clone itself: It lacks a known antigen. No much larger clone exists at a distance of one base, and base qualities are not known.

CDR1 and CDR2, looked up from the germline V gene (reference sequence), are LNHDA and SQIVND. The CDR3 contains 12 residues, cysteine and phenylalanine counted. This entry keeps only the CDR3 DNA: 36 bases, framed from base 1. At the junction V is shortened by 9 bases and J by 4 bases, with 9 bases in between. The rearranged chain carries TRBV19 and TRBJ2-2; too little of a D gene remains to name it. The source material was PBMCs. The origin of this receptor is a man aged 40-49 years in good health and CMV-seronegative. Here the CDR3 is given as CASRVGTGELFF. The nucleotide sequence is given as TGTGCCAGCCGCGTTGGCACCGGGGAGCTGTTTTTT. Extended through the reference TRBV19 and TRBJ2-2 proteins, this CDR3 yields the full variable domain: DGGITQSPKYLFRKEGQNVTLSCEQNLNHDAMYWYRQDPGQGLRLIYYSQIVNDFQKGDIAEGYSVSREKKESFPLTVTSAQKNPTAFYLCASRVGTGELFFGEGSRLTVL.